This TCR beta chain derives from a study of cytotoxic CD8 clonotypes in ibrutinib-treated CLL. TCRdb keeps only in-frame clones here, not all; method: immunoSEQ multiplex PCR. Of roughly 180,000 clones listed, approximately 84% are singletons. Germline loops: CDR1 GTSNPN, CDR2 SVGIG (reference sequence). V shed 0 bases, J shed 6 bases, and the junction held 3 bases outside the gene matches. The CDR3 spans 14 residues. Here the sequenced sample was PBMCs, taken after 24 months of ibrutinib treatment. V gene TRBV30 combines with J gene TRBJ2-2; 8 bases fit TRBD1. This sequence was found in a human donor with chronic lymphocytic leukemia. The CDR3 nucleotides are TGTGCCTGGAGTGTCGGACAGGGTCCCGGGGAGCTGTTTTTT. Its translation: CAWSVGQGPGELFF.